This passage covers 2 T cell receptor beta chains from one sample sequenced in a study of regulatory T cells in long-lasting Graves disease. Researchers made TCR beta libraries by using iRepertoire HTBI primers and running Arm-PCR on CDR3 regions. TCRdb independently ran MiXCR on the multiplex PCR reads; one entry per CDR3 protein. The sample carries 680,000 or so distinct CDR3 sequences, roughly 15% recorded once. As for time point: newly diagnosed GD, antithyroid drugs for less than 3 months. Researchers made the TCR library from RNA that was extracted from PBMCs. This sample was shared with a second study, whose subject was T cells in Graves' hyperthyroidism and ophthalmopathy.

Material: peripheral blood mononuclear cells (PBMCs), obtained at new diagnosis, from a patient treated with antithyroid drugs. The receptors derive from a woman in her twenties or thirties with Graves disease.

This clonotype was detected only a few times. The chain joins TRBV30 to TRBJ2-1; 10 bases map to TRBD2. Unmatched junction bases numbered 5, after V lost 0 bases and J lost 3 bases. Germline V gene lookup returns CDR1 GTSNPN and CDR2 SVGIG (reference sequence). The CDR3 is made up of 16 amino acids. In DNA form, the CDR3 reads TGTGCCTGGAGTGTTGGGTCTAGCGGGAGCTACAATGAGCAGTTCTTC. Protein product: CAWSVGSSGSYNEQFF. The full variable domain, rest sourced from reference TRBV30 and TRBJ2-1, is SQTIHQWPATLVQPVGSPLSLECTVEGTSNPNLYWYRQAAGRGLQLLFYSVGIGQISSEVPQNLSASRPQDRQFILSSKKLLLSDSGFYLCAWSVGSSGSYNEQFFGPGTRLTVL.

V and J are TRBV20-1 and TRBJ1-2; D possibly corresponds to TRBD1 (5 bases). Germline V gene sequence: CDR1 DFQATT, CDR2 SNEGSKA (reference sequence). Trimming cost V 3 bases and J 4 bases, with 15 bases left between them. This CDR3 is built from 14 residues. CDR3 loop: CSARRTGGTYGYTF. The CDR3, as DNA: TGCAGTGCTAGGAGAACAGGAGGTACCTATGGCTACACCTTC.